Listed below are T cell receptor beta chains from one sample, sequenced in a study of blood T cell repertoires in COVID-19. The method was immunoSEQ multiplex PCR; TCRdb's version includes in-frame clones alone and lacks a portion of them. The table shows approximately 440,000 clones, with 90% occurring only once. Sequencing was carried out using PBMCs or T cells enriched from blood (not recorded which). Receptors originate from a man between 18 and 29 years old who had recovered from COVID-19. CDR3s include the opening cysteine and the closing phenylalanine or tryptophan. A D gene is named only where the DNA matches it firmly. Size is omitted from some rows. Given values are once, few, many or a class for expanded clones.

CDR3 DNA	CDR3 protein	J gene	D gene	clone size	V gene
TGTGCCAGACTTGCTGAGGAGGGGAACACCATATATTTT	CARLAEEGNTIYF	TRBJ1-3	.	.	TRBV7-8
TGTGCCAGCAGCCCTTCGAACGACAGGTCGGGCGACTATGGCTACACCTTC	CASSPSNDRSGDYGYTF	TRBJ1-2	.	once	TRBV7-2
TGTGCCAGCAGTGATGCCGAGGGGGCTAGGGGCAATCAGCCCCAGCATTTT	CASSDAEGARGNQPQHF	TRBJ1-5	TRBD1	.	TRBV6-1
TGTGCCAGCTCTATGGGGCAAGAAGGGGAAGCTTTCTTT	CASSMGQEGEAFF	TRBJ1-1	.	.	TRBV18
TGTGCCAGCAGCGACAGGACAGGGGGCAGGAACACCGGGGAGCTGTTTTTT	CASSDRTGGRNTGELFF	TRBJ2-2	TRBD1	.	TRBV7-9
TGTGCCAGCAGCTTAGGAGGGGTTTGGTCTGGAAACACCATATATTTT	CASSLGGVWSGNTIYF	TRBJ1-3	.	.	TRBV5-4
TGTGCCAGCAGCTCGGACAGGGGGTTGCAGCCCCAGCATTTT	CASSSDRGLQPQHF	TRBJ1-5	TRBD1	.	TRBV5-5
TGTGCCAGCAGACAGACCCTGAACACTGAAGCTTTCTTT	CASRQTLNTEAFF	TRBJ1-1	.	.	TRBV27
TGTGCCAGCAGCCAAGAGTCGGAGAGCACCGGGGAGCTGTTTTTT	CASSQESESTGELFF	TRBJ2-2	.	.	TRBV7-8
TGTGCCACCAGGGACAAAAGGGAACTAAGGGATAGTCAGCCCCAGCATTTT	CATRDKRELRDSQPQHF	TRBJ1-5	.	.	TRBV28
TGTGCCAGTAGTATTCTGACAGGCGATGGCAATCAGCCCCAGCATTTT	CASSILTGDGNQPQHF	TRBJ1-5	.	few	TRBV19
TGTGCCAGCTCACCACTCAGGAACACTGAAGCTTTCTTT	CASSPLRNTEAFF	TRBJ1-1	.	.	TRBV18
TGTGCCACCAGCAGAGATTCGAGAGGCGACCAGCCCCAGCATTTT	CATSRDSRGDQPQHF	TRBJ1-5	.	.	TRBV15
TGTGCCAGCAGCTCCCATTTGGAGGAGACCCAGTACTTC	CASSSHLEETQYF	TRBJ2-5	.	once	TRBV7-2
TGCAGCGTAACCGACAGTTCTGAAAAACTGTTTTTT	CSVTDSSEKLFF	TRBJ1-4	.	.	TRBV29-1